Described below is a single T cell receptor (beta chain) sequence and its context. Its antigen is not known. Trimming at V came to 3 bases and at J to 6 bases, leaving 7 bases not matched to a gene. Per germline, CDR1 DFQATT and CDR2 SNEGSKA (reference sequence). CDR3 size: 15 residues. Each single cDNA molecule received a unique molecular identifier. TCRdb re-derived calls from the 5' RACE reads in MiXCR, one entry per CDR3 protein. The sample lists fewer than 65,000 distinct CDR3 sequences; 7.5% to 9% were seen once. This specimen comes from a study of early T cells in non-severe SARS-CoV-2 infection. Turning to the study itself: Whole-blood bulk RNA, unsorted, was sequenced, and chains were unpaired.

The study, taken as a whole, reports: A preference for anti-spike CD8 responses marked VDJdb matching, which missed private and CD4 specificities.

This rearrangement joins TRBV20-1 to TRBJ2-5, with 13 bases matching TRBD2. The specimen comprised whole blood, sampled at baseline. The TCR originated in an adult who was a healthcare worker with PCR-confirmed SARS-CoV-2 infection or an uninfected control (not recorded which). The CDR3 protein is CSARLTSGGSKTQYF. In DNA form, the CDR3 reads TGCAGTGCTAGGTTGACTAGCGGGGGGTCAAAGACCCAGTACTTC.